The entry below gives a single T cell receptor (beta chain) sequence along with its context. This clone was recorded only once. Its antigen is still unknown. No base quality values were provided; no much bigger clone lies one nucleotide off. The data are from a study of cytomegalovirus exposure and HLA in healthy donors (dated by TCRdb to between 2016 and 2019). Background for the entire study: An earlier analysis of several hundred of the donors reported 276 Gb of sequence data and around 110 million unique TCR beta sequences obtained from some 170 million T cells. An early release that covered about 640 HLA-typed donors contained around 300 gigabases of sequencing data and around 80 million unique TCR sequences. Of the 398 genotyped donors, 70% to 90% were placed in the genetic ancestry cluster associated with self-reported Caucasian donors. The study aimed to test whether signatures of past pathogen exposure could be identified by cataloging public T cell receptors. The study used immunosequencing to profile the T cell repertoires of hundreds of subjects and linked those repertoires to cytomegalovirus serostatus. A separate validation cohort of over a hundred different subjects was used in addition to the 666-subject first cohort. To predict cytomegalovirus infection status, the study brought together high-throughput TCR immunosequencing, statistical association of individual TCRs with disease status, and machine learning. To study patterns of TCR occurrence, a later analysis re-analyzed previously published TCR beta repertoires from more than 550 donors and added high-resolution HLA genotyping. Rather than drawing on any new phenotypic data, the later analysis identified candidate immune exposures from TCR beta sequences and the way those sequences occurred across donors. An earlier analysis of 587 of the donors used high-throughput TCR beta sequencing to judge whether each TCR beta V gene segment behaved as functional or pseudogenic. Donor age, sex, ethnicity and CMV serostatus were collected together with the repertoire data. Genome-wide SNP genotypes for about 65% of the roughly 670 donors were used in a later genetic analysis, which treated that subset as a discovery cohort. Every repertoire in the discovery cohort had been generated on one and the same sequencing platform. HLA typing included class I and class II loci at four-digit resolution. The number of typed donors differed by locus: roughly 629-640 for A, B, C, DRB1 and DQB1; some 540 for DQA1; roughly 600 for DPA1; and about 450 for DPB1. Roughly 5 DR-DQ haplotypes were handled as single units for association and clustering, since linkage in the cohort was strong. On average, around 200,000 unique TCR beta nucleotide sequences were sequenced per donor among some 420 genotyped donors of the cohort, with roughly 18% of those sequences being non-productive. The full study reports these points: In both the original and validation cohorts, the classifier was reported to diagnose cytomegalovirus status with high specificity and sensitivity. The 87-base-pair reads could not distinguish some IMGT-functional V segments, including TRBV6-2 and TRBV6-3, so those segments were excluded. The presence/absence analyses assumed that sequencing depth was roughly uniform across donors, and that assumption may not be true. According to a later analysis, parvovirus B19, influenza, CMV and Epstein-Barr virus appeared linked to several top co-occurrence clusters. In a later analysis, HLA-associated TCR beta chains were found to be more clonally expanded and to have lower generation probabilities than equally common non-associated chains. Strong co-occurrence of HLA alleles, especially DR and DQ, made assigning TCR associations to individual alleles difficult. CMV serostatus was the only immune exposure information available for the cohort. According to the authors, the approach could potentially be generalized to other disease states and immunological phenotypes. A further reported finding was that TCR beta sequences accurately predicted the HLA-A and HLA-B alleles for most subjects in the first cohort. In a later analysis, the rate of TCR association differed among HLA loci, with DRB1 alleles having the most associated TCRs and HLA-C alleles having the fewest. Because HLA typing was missing for some donors at each locus, association tests included only the typed subset. In this cohort, only TCR beta chains were sequenced, and detectable features were limited by the absence of alpha or paired-chain data. Correlated functional status among segregating V segments might be attributable to linkage disequilibrium, but an unknown experimental factor could not be ruled out. In an earlier analysis of some 500 of the donors, most TCR beta V segments appeared in productive rearrangements about 87% or about 30% of the time, broadly matching IMGT annotations. A later analysis associated 17,000 or so TCR beta sequences with specific HLA alleles at a false discovery rate of 0.05. In vitro tests confirmed that a few of the cytomegalovirus-associated TCR beta chains recognize cytomegalovirus antigens. Most CMV-associated TCR beta chains appeared to be HLA-restricted in a later analysis, and the HLA associations seemed to be driven largely by CMV exposure. The study listed 150 to 200 TCR beta chains as associated with cytomegalovirus. Compared with the roughly 700-donor mean, donors in an Asian-associated ancestry cluster had fewer N-insertions in productive TCRs, according to a later genetic analysis. Because counts were too low, some 16 rarely observed V segments, including chromosome 9 orphons, were excluded from the earlier analysis of about 500 of the donors. A group of highly shared sequence variants was considered likely to be a technical artifact of the sequencing pipeline. In a later genetic analysis, a missense DCLRE1C variant was associated with V-gene and J-gene trimming of TCR beta chains, and the association was replicated in an independent cohort. Most TCR sequences were seen in very few donors, while some public TCRs were found in many individuals.

CDR1 and CDR2, looked up from the germline V gene (reference sequence), are SEHNR and FQNEAQ. The CDR3 runs 14 amino acids, cysteine and phenylalanine included. Solely the CDR3 DNA is kept, with 42 bases framed from the first base. The germline V end is reduced by 5 bases and the J end by 4 bases; junction bases left unmatched: 6. The cohort was made up of approximately 670 healthy bone marrow donors. At the time of sampling, all cohort members were nominally healthy, though unrecorded immune exposures were likely present. The donor tested CMV seropositive, placing the donor among the approximately 310 seropositive members of the cohort. Every donor gave a peripheral blood sample, and the peripheral blood mononuclear cells from that sample were used for TCR beta sequencing. Genomic DNA was extracted from the blood cell samples with the Qiagen DNeasy Blood Extraction Kit. The library relied on the immunoSEQ multiplex PCR assay. For the multiplex PCR, a mixture combining 60 forward primers for TCR Vbeta segments and 13 reverse primers for TCR Jbeta segments was used. A multiplex PCR assay on genomic DNA amplified the CDR3 region of rearranged TCR beta genes. Amplified TCR beta libraries were sequenced as 87-base-pair reads on the Illumina HiSeq System. Under the source paper's analysis protocol: A later analysis counted some 74 million unique TCR beta chains across the 670 or so repertoires, and some 11 million of these chains were shared by at least two donors. Raw reads were error-corrected and collapsed into unique sequences with a nearest-neighbor algorithm that merged closely related sequences to remove PCR and sequencing errors. Alignment of CDR3 sequences to IMGT reference sequences was used to assign V, D and J gene segments. For a sequence to be retained, a match of at least six nucleotides to both a V gene segment and a J gene segment was required. Rearrangements were classified as productive when the CDR3 lacked stop codons and remained in frame with V and J, and all other rearrangements were classified as non-productive. Following IMGT convention, CDR3 was defined as the stretch from the second conserved V-encoded cysteine up to the conserved J-encoded phenylalanine. The earlier analysis of approximately 590 of the donors excluded any sequence lacking an unambiguous match to a single V gene segment. An earlier analysis of 550 to 650 of the donors classified V segments as functional when productive rearrangements were above 56.7% and as segregating when the standard deviation between donors was above 5%. A statistical classification framework was built to diagnose cytomegalovirus status from the catalog of TCR beta chain sequences. A later analysis assigned V and J genes by comparing TCR nucleotide sequences with IMGT/GENE-DB human TR gene sequences. The TCRdist pipeline was used in a later analysis to assign CDR3 sequences and most-parsimonious VDJ recombination scenarios. In a later analysis, each TCR beta chain was defined by its CDR3 amino acid sequence together with its V-gene family, and reads without a unique V-gene family were excluded. As a way to deal with suspected cross-contamination and a sequencing artifact, a later analysis dropped approximately 570 nucleotide sequences that were highly shared and had low generation probability. A later analysis calculated a clonal expansion index for each public chain from normalized within-repertoire ranks of inferred template counts. In a later analysis, generation probabilities were computed using a VDJ recombination model fitted to out-of-frame rearrangements, and the results were checked against IGoR. In a later analysis, hypergeometric tests were used to score TCR-TCR, TCR-HLA and TCR-CMV co-occurrence, with a repertoire-size bias correction applied to TCR pairs. To estimate false discovery rates, a later analysis permuted the HLA or CMV assignments 20 times. In a later analysis, co-occurring TCRs were grouped using DBSCAN, with TCRdist sequence similarity added in when clustering inside HLA-allele-positive subsets. Co-occurrence clustering excluded repertoires with fewer than 30,000 or more than 120,000 public chains, plus five with anomalous nucleotide sharing. In TCRdb, the immuneACCESS table is reduced to in-frame sequences with V and J assigned. These tables do not hold every clone; where another copy was compared, an unresolved V gene accounts for under half, and the others remain unexplained. Clone size and the V and J calls come from that table; the DNA yielded D and trimming. This sample holds 170,000 or so clones; 84% were observed only once. 6.4% of the sample goes to the ten largest clones.

Sequencing was carried out using PBMCs. The origin of this receptor is a man over 45 in good health and CMV-seropositive. Recombination connected TRBV7-9 to TRBJ2-7; TRBD1 aligns with 9 central bases. In nucleotide form, the sequence is TGTGCCAGCAGCAACCGGGACAGGGTTTACGAGCAGTACTTC. The encoded protein is CASSNRDRVYEQYF.